This TCR beta chain was captured by sequencing in a study of blood T cell repertoires in COVID-19. Cohort 3 donors were reported recovered after two negative PCRs, clearance, or symptom resolution. Germline V CDR1 and CDR2: SGHDT, YYEEEE. The CDR3 extends over 16 amino acids. With 0 bases clipped from V and 2 bases from J, the junction kept 5 bases outside the gene matches. The table came from immunoSEQ multiplex PCR; TCRdb's copy has only in-frame clones and leaves some out. Here the sample spans over 250,000 clones, under 95% being singletons. The specimen was PBMCs or T cells enriched from blood (not recorded which). V is TRBV5-6 and J is TRBJ2-1; 7 bases fit TRBD1. This clonotype originated in a man in his fifties or sixties who had recovered from COVID-19. The CDR3 sequence is CASSLDPGGPYNEQFF. CDR3 nucleotide sequence: TGTGCCAGCAGCTTGGATCCAGGGGGACCCTACAATGAGCAGTTCTTC.